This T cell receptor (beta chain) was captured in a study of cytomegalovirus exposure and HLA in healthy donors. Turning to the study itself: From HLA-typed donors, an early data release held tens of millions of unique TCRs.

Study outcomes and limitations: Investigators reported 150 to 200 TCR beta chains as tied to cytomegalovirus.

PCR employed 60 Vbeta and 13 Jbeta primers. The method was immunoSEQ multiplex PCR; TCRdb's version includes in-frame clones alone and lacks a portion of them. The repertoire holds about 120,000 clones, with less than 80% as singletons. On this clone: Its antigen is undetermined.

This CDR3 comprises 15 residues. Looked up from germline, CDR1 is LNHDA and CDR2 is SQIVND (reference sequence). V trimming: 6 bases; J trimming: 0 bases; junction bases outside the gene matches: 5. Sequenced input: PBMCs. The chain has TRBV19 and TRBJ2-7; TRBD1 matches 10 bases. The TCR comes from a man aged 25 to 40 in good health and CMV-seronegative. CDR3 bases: TGTGCCAGTAGCAAGGGACAGGGGAGCTCCTACGAGCAGTACTTC. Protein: CASSKGQGSSYEQYF.